This record concerns one T cell receptor beta chain sequence. The data originate from a study of control samples from healthy donors and cancer patients. The method was immunoSEQ multiplex PCR; TCRdb's version includes in-frame clones alone and lacks a portion of them. The sample lists about 96,000 clones, 90% to 95% occurring once. The sequenced sample consisted of blood. The source is a man aged 18-30 years in good health.

The CDR3 DNA reads TGTGCCAGCAGCGGCATGGGCCTTAATGAAAAACTGTTTTTT. Amino acids: CASSGMGLNEKLFF. The chain joins TRBV7-9 to TRBJ1-4; no definite D call. The CDR3 is 14 amino acids. V was trimmed by 5 bases and J by 4 bases, leaving 11 bases between them. Germline V lookup: CDR1 SEHNR, CDR2 FQNEAQ (reference sequence).